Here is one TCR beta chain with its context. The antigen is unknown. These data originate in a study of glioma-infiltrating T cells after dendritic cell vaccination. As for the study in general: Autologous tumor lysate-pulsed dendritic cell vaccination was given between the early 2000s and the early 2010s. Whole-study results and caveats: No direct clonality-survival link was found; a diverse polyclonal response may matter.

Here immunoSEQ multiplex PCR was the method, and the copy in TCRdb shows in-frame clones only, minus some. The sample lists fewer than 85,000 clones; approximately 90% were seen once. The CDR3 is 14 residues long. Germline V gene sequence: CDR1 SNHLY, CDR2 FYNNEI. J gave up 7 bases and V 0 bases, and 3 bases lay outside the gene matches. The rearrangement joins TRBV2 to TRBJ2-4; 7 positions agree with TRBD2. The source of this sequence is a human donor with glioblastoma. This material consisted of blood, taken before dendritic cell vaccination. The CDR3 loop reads CASSEAGGYNIQYF. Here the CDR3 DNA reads TGTGCCAGCAGTGAAGCGGGAGGGTATAACATTCAGTACTTC.